The 17 T cell receptor beta chains below were found in one sample sequenced in a study of blood T cell repertoires in COVID-19. Using immunoSEQ multiplex PCR, the repertoire was profiled, and TCRdb retains in-frame clones only, with some absent. The top ten clones hold around 3.4% of a sample with under 130,000 clones, 89% of them seen once. The material sequenced was peripheral blood. Receptors were obtained from a woman aged 60-75 years with acute or convalescent COVID-19.

The rearrangement joins TRBV29-1 to TRBJ2-1, with 11 positions matching TRBD2. Germline CDR1 reads SQVTM; CDR2 reads ANQGSEA. J lost 4 bases, V lost 5 bases, and 13 bases had no gene match. The CDR3 covers 17 residues. CDR3 sequence: CSVPTSGNIRVYNEQFF. DNA for the CDR3: TGCAGCGTTCCGACTAGCGGGAATATAAGAGTATACAATGAGCAGTTCTTC.

This chain links TRBV6-5 with TRBJ1-4; D is unresolved. The V gene's germline CDR1 is MNHEY and CDR2 SVGAGI. This CDR3 spans 15 amino acids. Between the trimmed V and J ends, which lost 4 bases and 0 bases, there was a span of 9 bases. The CDR3 is CASSSDFPTNEKLFF. CDR3 nucleotides: TGTGCCAGCAGTTCAGACTTTCCAACTAATGAAAAACTGTTTTTT.

The CDR3 loop reads CASSRSLGTGHGYTF. Written as DNA, the CDR3 is TGTGCCAGCAGTCGCAGTTTGGGGACAGGCCATGGCTACACCTTC. The gene calls are TRBV27 and TRBJ1-2, with TRBD1 matching 8 bases. Germline V gene lookup returns CDR1 MNHEY and CDR2 SMNVEV (reference sequence). The CDR3 runs to 15 residues. With 5 bases clipped from V and 6 bases from J, the junction kept 11 bases outside the gene matches.

In nucleotides, the CDR3 is TGTGCCAGCAGTTATCAGGCGGGGCAAGAGACCCAGTACTTC. Translating gives CASSYQAGQETQYF. The gene calls are TRBV6-5 and TRBJ2-5; D perhaps matches TRBD2 (6 bases). CDR1 is MNHEY, CDR2 SVGAGI, per germline. The germline V and J ends were trimmed by 3 bases and 2 bases, with 10 bases remaining between them. The CDR3 is made up of 14 amino acids.

The chain joins TRBV18 to TRBJ2-1; D is possibly TRBD1 (6 bases). This CDR3 has 17 residues. Trimming stripped 3 bases from V and 4 bases from J, with 19 bases between. The V gene's germline CDR1 is KGHSH and CDR2 LQKENI. The CDR3 DNA follows: TGTGCCAGCTCACCGATAATTCAGGACAGTTCGTACAATGAGCAGTTCTTC. Translating it yields CASSPIIQDSSYNEQFF.

The chain has TRBV19 and TRBJ2-2; 8 bases align to TRBD2. Germline assignment: CDR1 LNHDA and CDR2 SQIVND (reference sequence). The CDR3 covers 14 residues. After removal of 8 bases from V and 4 bases from J, the junction contained 6 bases not matched to a gene. This chain's CDR3 is CASREGGRTGELFF. The CDR3 nucleotides read TGTGCCAGTCGGGAGGGTGGTCGCACCGGGGAGCTGTTTTTT. The full variable domain, completed using reference TRBV19 and TRBJ2-2, is DGGITQSPKYLFRKEGQNVTLSCEQNLNHDAMYWYRQDPGQGLRLIYYSQIVNDFQKGDIAEGYSVSREKKESFPLTVTSAQKNPTAFYLCASREGGRTGELFFGEGSRLTVL.

This chain connects TRBV6-5 to TRBJ1-5; no definite D call. The CDR3 consists of 15 residues. The ends were cut back, 4 bases at V and 0 bases at J, with 10 bases in the middle. Germline CDR1 and CDR2: MNHEY and SVGAGI. The CDR3 DNA sequence: TGTGCCAGCAGTTTATCCTTAAATAGCAATCAGCCCCAGCATTTT. This sequence encodes CASSLSLNSNQPQHF.

This chain uses TRBV19 with TRBJ2-3, with a weak D call TRBD2 (6 bases). V gave up 7 bases and J gave up 3 bases, with 8 bases separating them. The CDR3 covers 12 residues. CDR1 is LNHDA and CDR2 is SQIVND in the germline V gene (reference sequence). The CDR3 is CASKGRTDTQYF. Here the CDR3 DNA reads TGTGCCAGTAAGGGGAGGACAGATACGCAGTATTTT.

The rearrangement joins TRBV24-1 to TRBJ2-1; TRBD2 matches 15 bases. Germline V gene sequence: CDR1 KGHDR, CDR2 SFDVKD. J gave up 8 bases and V 5 bases, and 6 bases lay outside the gene matches. This CDR3 region has 16 residues. Here the CDR3 DNA reads TGTGCCACCAGTGGCTCCGGGACTAGCGGGAGGTATGAGCAGTTCTTC. This codes for CATSGSGTSGRYEQFF.

The rearrangement joins TRBV28 to TRBJ2-2, with D hard to call. Trimming pared 2 bases from V and 3 bases from J, leaving 7 bases between. The germline V gene encodes CDR1 MDHEN and CDR2 SYDVKM. CDR3 length equals 14 residues. CDR3 protein: CASSLIVDTGELFF. CDR3 in DNA: TGTGCCAGCAGTTTAATAGTAGACACCGGGGAGCTGTTTTTT.

CDR3 protein: CASSGRELGQPQHF. The CDR3 DNA reads as TGTGCCAGCAGCGGCAGGGAACTTGGTCAGCCCCAGCATTTT. J is TRBJ1-5 and V is TRBV9, with a possible D match to TRBD1 (5 bases). The length of the CDR3 is 14 residues. Germline CDR1 SGDLS, CDR2 YYNGEE. V lost 3 bases, J lost 6 bases, and 13 bases lay in between. Drawing the rest from reference TRBV9 and TRBJ1-5, the complete variable domain is DSGVTQTPKHLITATGQRVTLRCSPRSGDLSVYWYQQSLDQGLQFLIQYYNGEERAKGNILERFSAQQFPDLHSELNLSSLELGDSALYFCASSGRELGQPQHFGDGTRLSIL.

The chain has TRBV5-4 and TRBJ1-6, with 8 bases lining up with TRBD1. There are 15 residues in the CDR3. Germline V gives CDR1 SGHNT, CDR2 YYREEE (reference sequence). Trimming removed 0 bases from V and 9 bases from J; junction bases left unmatched: 5. DNA of the CDR3: TGTGCCAGCAGCTTGGCAGGGACAGGCGGTTCACCCCTCCACTTT. Protein product: CASSLAGTGGSPLHF.

The rearrangement uses TRBV2 and TRBJ1-1; 7 positions match TRBD1. Germline-derived CDR1 and CDR2 are SNHLY and FYNNEI. The CDR3 has 13 amino acids. V shed 8 bases and J 2 bases; nucleotides not matched to a gene: 5. CDR3 sequence (DNA): TGTGCCAGCGGACAGGAGTTAAACACTGAAGCTTTCTTT. Its translation: CASGQELNTEAFF.

The chain has TRBV5-1 and TRBJ2-2; a weak D match, TRBD1 (6 bases). Trimming left V 4 bases short and J 5 bases short, with 15 bases between. Germline CDR1 is SGHRS and CDR2 is YFSETQ. The CDR3 totals 15 residues. The CDR3 loop is CASSPGTPRTGELFF. CDR3 in DNA: TGCGCCAGCAGCCCCGGGACACCGCGGACCGGGGAGCTGTTTTTT.

This chain joins TRBV6-2 or TRBV6-3 and TRBJ2-1; 7 bases agree with TRBD1. With V trimmed by 5 bases and J by 6 bases, 4 bases remained unmatched. The CDR3 consists of 13 residues. Germline CDR1 is MNHEY and CDR2 is SVGEGT. The CDR3 region has the DNA TGTGCCAGCAGTACCGGGACAGTCAATGAGCAGTTCTTC. It yields the protein CASSTGTVNEQFF.

J is TRBJ1-3 and V is TRBV13; D remains unclear. The germline V and J ends were trimmed by 3 bases and 4 bases, with 19 bases remaining between them. The CDR3 contains 17 residues. The germline gives CDR1 PRHDT, CDR2 FYEKMQ (reference sequence). The CDR3 DNA sequence: TGTGCCAGCAGCTTGTCGGGCCTCCGGCGGGAAGGAAACACCATATATTTT. The encoded protein is CASSLSGLRREGNTIYF.

The V gene is TRBV3-1 (or the pseudogene TRBV3-2), the J gene TRBJ1-5; TRBD1 matches 7 bases. In germline, CDR1 is LGHDT, CDR2 YNNKEL (reference sequence). Trimming removed 1 base from V and 6 bases from J; junction bases left unmatched: 6. There are 15 residues in the CDR3. The CDR3 DNA sequence: TGTGCCAGCAGCCAAGGAGGGGGCGCGGTTCAGCCCCAGCATTTT. Translated, it gives CASSQGGGAVQPQHF.